A selection of T cell receptor beta chains follows, all from one sample in a study of blood T cell repertoires in COVID-19. Clones were read by immunoSEQ multiplex PCR, and TCRdb kept only the in-frame ones, dropping some. Found here are tens of thousands of clones, around 80% of them singletons; the top ten hold around 5.8%. Sequenced: peripheral blood. Receptors originate from a man aged 60 to 75 with active or convalescent COVID-19. Both conserved end residues are part of each CDR3. The D gene is left open where the match is weak. Some rows have no size entry. The others give once, few or many, or a class for an expanded clone.

j_call | cdr3_length | v_call | d_call | clone_size | cdr3_nt | cdr3_aa
TRBJ1-2 | 13 | TRBV12-3/TRBV12-4 | NA | once | TGTGCCAGCAGTTCCCAACAGGGCTATGGCTACACCTTC | CASSSQQGYGYTF
TRBJ1-1 | 11 | TRBV29-1 | NA | once | TGCAGCGTGCCGGGGACACCTGAAGCTTTCTTT | CSVPGTPEAFF
TRBJ1-1 | 13 | TRBV7-3 | NA | NA | TGTGCCAGCAGCTTGGCGGAGAACACTGAAGCTTTCTTT | CASSLAENTEAFF
TRBJ1-2 | 15 | TRBV4-3 | TRBD1 | NA | TGCGCCAGCAGCCAAGAATCGACAGGGGAATATGGCTACACCTTC | CASSQESTGEYGYTF
TRBJ1-2 | 17 | TRBV24-1 | NA | NA | TGTGCCACCGCCCGCGGTTCTTTAAAAGCCCCTAACTATGGCTACACCTTC | CATARGSLKAPNYGYTF
TRBJ1-1 | 12 | TRBV7-2 | NA | NA | TGTGCCAGCAGCTTAGACAGGAGAGAAGCTTTCTTT | CASSLDRREAFF
TRBJ2-1 | 15 | TRBV5-5 | TRBD1 | NA | TGTGCCAGCAGCGTCCGGGACAGTTCATACAATGAGCAGTTCTTC | CASSVRDSSYNEQFF
TRBJ2-3 | 13 | TRBV19 | NA | once | TGTGCCAGTAGTATAGGCGGATTACCCGGGCAGTATTTT | CASSIGGLPGQYF
TRBJ2-5 | 16 | TRBV5-6 | TRBD1 | NA | TGTGCCAGCAGCTTGGCAGGGGGATACGGTTGGGAGACCCAGTACTTC | CASSLAGGYGWETQYF
TRBJ2-1 | 16 | TRBV14 | TRBD2 | NA | TGTGCCAGCAGCCAAGTGCGCCTAGCGGGGGACAATGAGCAGTTCTTC | CASSQVRLAGDNEQFF
TRBJ1-3 | 16 | TRBV9 | NA | NA | TGTGCCAGCAGCGTATCATCAGGGTACTCTGGAAACACCATATATTTT | CASSVSSGYSGNTIYF
TRBJ2-1 | 14 | TRBV19 | NA | NA | TGTGCCAGTAGTATAGGCCCCCTCAGGGGTGAGCAGTTCTTC | CASSIGPLRGEQFF
TRBJ2-7 | 11 | TRBV20-1 | TRBD1 | NA | TGCAGTGCCAGGGGGTATTACGAGCAGTACTTC | CSARGYYEQYF
TRBJ1-6 | 14 | TRBV7-6 | NA | NA | TGTGCCAGCAGCTTAGCCAGGGTGAATTCACCCCTCCACTTT | CASSLARVNSPLHF
TRBJ2-1 | 15 | TRBV27 | TRBD2 | NA | TGTGCCAGCAGTTTTGGGGCTAGCGGGTACAATGAGCAGTTCTTC | CASSFGASGYNEQFF
TRBJ1-2 | 18 | TRBV18 | TRBD1 | NA | TGTGCCAGCTCACCAACCGGGACAGACGACATTAGTAACTATGGCTACACCTTC | CASSPTGTDDISNYGYTF
TRBJ1-2 | 13 | TRBV6-5 | NA | NA | TGTGCCAGCAGTTTCCAAGGGGCCTATGGCTACACCTTC | CASSFQGAYGYTF
TRBJ1-2 | 14 | TRBV4-3 | TRBD1 | NA | TGCGCCAGCAGCCACTCAGGGGGTCAAGGTGGCTACACCTTC | CASSHSGGQGGYTF
TRBJ2-2 | 13 | TRBV7-2 | NA | NA | TGTGCCAGCAGCCACCGGAGCGCCGGGGAGCTGTTTTTT | CASSHRSAGELFF
TRBJ1-1 | 15 | TRBV19 | NA | NA | TGTGCCAGCCAACCCCCGGAGGCCCACTACACTGAAGCTTTCTTT | CASQPPEAHYTEAFF
TRBJ1-2 | 15 | TRBV10-3 | NA | NA | TGTGCCATCAGTGAGTCTATACCCGGAGAATATGGCTACACCTTC | CAISESIPGEYGYTF
TRBJ1-6 | 14 | TRBV6-6 | TRBD1 | few | TGTGCCAGCAGAAGCAGGGGGAATAATTCACCCCTCCACTTT | CASRSRGNNSPLHF